This T cell receptor (beta chain) came from a study of blood T cells in healthy people across ages. For the study at large: The template switching approach captured approximately one barcoded beta molecule for every two T cells.

Trimming left V 3 bases short and J 5 bases short, with 20 bases between. CDR3 length: 16 amino acids. Germline V CDR1 and CDR2: MGHDK, SYGVNS. Whole-study findings and limits: Compared with aged donors, long-lived donors showed fewer expanded clones, suggesting selection.

Peripheral blood was drawn, around 9.5 milliliters per donor. It was with a sample-barcoded 5' primer and a J-beta primer mix that a second PCR of about 7 to 12 cycles was run. Every sample gave at least 2.5 million paired-end reads containing CDR3. TCRdb reprocessed the 5' RACE reads with MiXCR, giving one entry per CDR3 protein. The data contain 1.5 million or so distinct CDR3 sequences, 42% of them seen just once; the ten biggest clones take up more than 4%. On this clonotype: The antigen is not known.

The sample consisted of blood. The TCR sequence derives from a woman aged 18 to 35 in good health. The rearrangement joins TRBV25-1 to TRBJ2-7; tentatively, D is TRBD1 or TRBD2 (5 bases each). The CDR3 coding sequence is TGTGCCAGCAGTGATAGGATTAGGCAGGGAGCGAACGAGCAGTACTTC. This encodes CASSDRIRQGANEQYF.